The clone carrying this T cell receptor beta chain came up a few times. Antigen: not known. These data come from a study of T cell repertoires in cytomegalovirus infection. Using its own MiXCR run on the reads, TCRdb lists one record per CDR3 protein. Of about a million distinct CDR3 sequences in the sample, approximately 31% were seen once. Germline V CDR1 and CDR2: MNHNS, SASEGT. V shed 5 bases and J 7 bases; nucleotides not matched to a gene: 8. This CDR3 has 17 residues. The input for sequencing was cultured CD8+ T cells from PBMCs, taken from culture after CMV antigen stimulation. The V call is TRBV6-1, the J call TRBJ2-1; TRBD2 matches at 16 bases. This clonotype was sampled from a human donor in good health (CMV status not recorded). Some clones in this sample may be carry-over from other donors' samples. The CDR3: CASSPWGTSGGANEQFF. In DNA form, the CDR3 reads TGTGCCAGCAGTCCCTGGGGGACTAGCGGGGGGGCGAATGAGCAGTTCTTC.